This T cell receptor (beta chain) derives from a study of cytomegalovirus exposure and HLA in healthy donors. A remark on this clone: Antigen specificity is unknown.

The V segment lost 2 bases and the J segment 8 bases; nucleotides outside the gene matches: 5. Germline V gene data show CDR1 as MNHEY and CDR2 as SMNVEV (reference sequence). This CDR3 comprises 14 residues. Whole-study results and caveats: The study found most TCR sequences rare, yet found some public TCRs in many donors.

PCR involved 60 Vbeta and 13 Jbeta primers. Data came from immunoSEQ multiplex PCR; TCRdb stores just in-frame clones and leaves some out. The data show some 150,000 clones, roughly 82% seen once. The TCR was taken from a woman between 45 and 65 years old in good health and CMV-seropositive. The sample was PBMCs. The chain is built from TRBV27 and TRBJ1-2; 10 bases fit TRBD1. As DNA, the CDR3 is TGTGCCAGCAGTTTAAAGGGGACAGGGGACGGCTACACCTTC. This sequence encodes CASSLKGTGDGYTF.